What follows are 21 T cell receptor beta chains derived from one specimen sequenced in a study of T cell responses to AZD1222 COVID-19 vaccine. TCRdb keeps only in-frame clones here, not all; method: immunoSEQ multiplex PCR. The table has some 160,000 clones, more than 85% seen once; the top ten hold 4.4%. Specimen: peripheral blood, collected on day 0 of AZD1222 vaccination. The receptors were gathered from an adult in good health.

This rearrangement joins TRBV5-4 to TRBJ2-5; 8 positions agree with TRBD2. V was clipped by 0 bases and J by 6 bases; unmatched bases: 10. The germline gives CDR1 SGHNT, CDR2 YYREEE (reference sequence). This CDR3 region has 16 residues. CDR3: CASSLAGTGGPKTQYF. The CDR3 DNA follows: TGTGCCAGCAGCTTGGCCGGGACGGGAGGGCCGAAGACCCAGTACTTC.

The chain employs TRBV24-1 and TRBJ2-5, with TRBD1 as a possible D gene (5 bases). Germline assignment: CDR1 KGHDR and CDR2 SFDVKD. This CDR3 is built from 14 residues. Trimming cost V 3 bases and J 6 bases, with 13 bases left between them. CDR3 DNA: TGTGCCACCAGTGATCCCGCGGACACGAAGACCCAGTACTTC. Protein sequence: CATSDPADTKTQYF.

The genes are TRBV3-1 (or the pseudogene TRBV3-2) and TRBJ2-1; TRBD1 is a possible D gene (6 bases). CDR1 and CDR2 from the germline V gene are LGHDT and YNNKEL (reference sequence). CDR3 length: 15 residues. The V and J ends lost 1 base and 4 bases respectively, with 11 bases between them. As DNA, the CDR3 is TGTGCCAGCAGCCAAGTGGACAGACCTTACAATGAGCAGTTCTTC. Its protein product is CASSQVDRPYNEQFF.

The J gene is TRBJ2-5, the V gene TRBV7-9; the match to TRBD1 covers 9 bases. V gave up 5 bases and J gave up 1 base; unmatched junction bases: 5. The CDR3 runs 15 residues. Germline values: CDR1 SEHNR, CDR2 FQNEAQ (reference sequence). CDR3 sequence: CASSVGQGPQETQYF. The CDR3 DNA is TGTGCCAGCAGCGTGGGACAGGGACCCCAAGAGACCCAGTACTTC.

The CDR3 DNA reads as TGTGCCTGGAGTCTACTAGCGGCCAGCACAGATACGCAGTATTTT. Protein product: CAWSLLAASTDTQYF. This chain connects TRBV30 to TRBJ2-3, with 8 bases aligning to TRBD2. The CDR3 covers 15 residues. In germline, CDR1 is GTSNPN, CDR2 SVGIG (reference sequence). The V segment lost 2 bases and the J segment 0 bases; nucleotides outside the gene matches: 4.

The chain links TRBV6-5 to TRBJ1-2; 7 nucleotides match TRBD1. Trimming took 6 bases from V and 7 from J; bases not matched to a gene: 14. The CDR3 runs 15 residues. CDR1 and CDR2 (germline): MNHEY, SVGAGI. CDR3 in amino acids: CASSRETGTSRGYTF. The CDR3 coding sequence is TGTGCCAGCAGCCGAGAGACAGGGACGAGTCGTGGCTACACCTTC.

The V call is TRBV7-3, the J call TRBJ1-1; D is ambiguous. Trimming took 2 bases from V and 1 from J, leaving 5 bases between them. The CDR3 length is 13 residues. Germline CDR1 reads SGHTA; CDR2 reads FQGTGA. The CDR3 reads CASSLGENTEAFF. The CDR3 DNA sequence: TGTGCCAGCAGCTTAGGTGAGAACACTGAAGCTTTCTTT.

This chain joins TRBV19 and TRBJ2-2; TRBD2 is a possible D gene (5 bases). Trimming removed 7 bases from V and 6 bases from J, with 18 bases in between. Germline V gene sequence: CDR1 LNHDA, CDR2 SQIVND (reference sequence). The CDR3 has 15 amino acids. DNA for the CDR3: TGTGCCAGTACCTCACTTCGAGGGTGGGCCGGGGAGCTGTTTTTT. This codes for CASTSLRGWAGELFF.

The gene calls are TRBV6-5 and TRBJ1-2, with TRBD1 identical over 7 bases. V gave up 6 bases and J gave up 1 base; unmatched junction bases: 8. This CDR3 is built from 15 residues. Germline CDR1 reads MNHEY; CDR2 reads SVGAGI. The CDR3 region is CASSSTGDSNYGYTF. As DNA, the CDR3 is TGTGCCAGCAGCTCTACAGGGGACAGTAACTATGGCTACACCTTC.

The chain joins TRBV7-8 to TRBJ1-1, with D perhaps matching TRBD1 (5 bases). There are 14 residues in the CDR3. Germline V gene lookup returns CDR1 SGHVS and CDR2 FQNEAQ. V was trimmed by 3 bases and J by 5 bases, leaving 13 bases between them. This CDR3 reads CASSLNWGGTEAFF. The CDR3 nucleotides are TGTGCCAGCAGCTTGAACTGGGGGGGGACTGAAGCTTTCTTT.

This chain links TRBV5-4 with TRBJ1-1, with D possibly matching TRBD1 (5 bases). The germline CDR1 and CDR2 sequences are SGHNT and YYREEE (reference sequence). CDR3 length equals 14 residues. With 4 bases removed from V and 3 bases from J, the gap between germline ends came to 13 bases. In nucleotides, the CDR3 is TGTGCCAGCAGCCCGACGGGACGGCACACTGAAGCTTTCTTT. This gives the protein CASSPTGRHTEAFF.

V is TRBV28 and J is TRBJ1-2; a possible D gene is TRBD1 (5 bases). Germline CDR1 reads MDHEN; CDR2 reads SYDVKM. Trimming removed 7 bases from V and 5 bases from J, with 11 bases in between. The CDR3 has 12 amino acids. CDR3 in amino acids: CASNAGSYGYTF. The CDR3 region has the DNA TGTGCCAGCAACGCAGGGTCATATGGCTACACCTTC.

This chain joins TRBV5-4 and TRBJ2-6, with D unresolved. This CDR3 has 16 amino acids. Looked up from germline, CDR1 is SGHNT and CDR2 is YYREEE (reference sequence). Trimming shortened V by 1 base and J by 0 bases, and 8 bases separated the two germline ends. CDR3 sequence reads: CASSLRPSSGANVLTF. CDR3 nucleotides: TGTGCCAGCAGCTTGCGCCCGAGCTCTGGGGCCAACGTCCTGACTTTC.

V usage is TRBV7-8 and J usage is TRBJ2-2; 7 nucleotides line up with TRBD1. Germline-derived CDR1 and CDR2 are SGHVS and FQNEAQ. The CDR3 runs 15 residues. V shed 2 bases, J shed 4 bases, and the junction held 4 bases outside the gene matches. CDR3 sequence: CASSLLGGSTGELFF. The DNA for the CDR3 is TGTGCCAGCAGCTTATTAGGGGGCTCCACCGGGGAGCTGTTTTTT.

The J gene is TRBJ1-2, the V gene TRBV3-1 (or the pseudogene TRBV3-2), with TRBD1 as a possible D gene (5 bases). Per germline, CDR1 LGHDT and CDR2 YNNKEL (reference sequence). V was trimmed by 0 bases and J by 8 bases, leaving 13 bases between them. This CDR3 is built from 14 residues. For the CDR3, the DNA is TGTGCCAGCAGCCAAGATCGCCAGGGTGGCGGCTACACCTTC. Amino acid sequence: CASSQDRQGGGYTF.

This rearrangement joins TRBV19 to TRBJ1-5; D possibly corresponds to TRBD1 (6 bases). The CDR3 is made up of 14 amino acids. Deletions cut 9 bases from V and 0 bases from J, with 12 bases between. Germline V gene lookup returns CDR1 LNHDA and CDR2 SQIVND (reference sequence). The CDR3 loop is CASRGVYSNQPQHF. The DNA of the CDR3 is TGTGCCAGCAGGGGAGTGTATAGCAATCAGCCCCAGCATTTT. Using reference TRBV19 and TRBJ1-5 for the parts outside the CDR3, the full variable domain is DGGITQSPKYLFRKEGQNVTLSCEQNLNHDAMYWYRQDPGQGLRLIYYSQIVNDFQKGDIAEGYSVSREKKESFPLTVTSAQKNPTAFYLCASRGVYSNQPQHFGDGTRLSIL.

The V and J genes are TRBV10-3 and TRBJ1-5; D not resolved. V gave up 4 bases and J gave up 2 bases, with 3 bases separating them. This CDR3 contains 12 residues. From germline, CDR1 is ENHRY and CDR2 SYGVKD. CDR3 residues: CAISGGNQPQHF. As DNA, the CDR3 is TGTGCCATCAGTGGCGGCAATCAGCCCCAGCATTTT.

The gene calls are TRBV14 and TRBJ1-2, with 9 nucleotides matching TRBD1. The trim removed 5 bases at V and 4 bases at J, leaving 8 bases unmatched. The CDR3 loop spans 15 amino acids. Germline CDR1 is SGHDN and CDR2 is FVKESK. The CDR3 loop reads CASSKTGGASYGYTF. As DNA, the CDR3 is TGTGCCAGCAGCAAAACAGGGGGCGCGTCCTATGGCTACACCTTC.

CDR3 nucleotide sequence: TGCAGCGTTTCGGACAGGGGGGGCTATGGCTACACCTTC. It is translated as CSVSDRGGYGYTF. The V call is TRBV29-1, the J call TRBJ1-2, with 10 nucleotides matching TRBD1. Per the germline V gene, CDR1 is SQVTM and CDR2 is ANQGSEA. The CDR3 runs 13 residues. With V trimmed by 5 bases and J by 4 bases, 4 bases remained unmatched.

The CDR3 DNA reads as TGCGCCAGCAGCCCCGGACTAGCGGCCCAGGGGCAGTTCTTC. Translated: CASSPGLAAQGQFF. This rearrangement joins TRBV5-1 to TRBJ2-1, with TRBD2 matching over 10 bases. Germline lookup yields CDR1 SGHRS and CDR2 YFSETQ. The CDR3 runs to 14 residues. The J segment lost 12 bases and the V segment lost 4 bases, leaving 10 bases of the junction unmatched.

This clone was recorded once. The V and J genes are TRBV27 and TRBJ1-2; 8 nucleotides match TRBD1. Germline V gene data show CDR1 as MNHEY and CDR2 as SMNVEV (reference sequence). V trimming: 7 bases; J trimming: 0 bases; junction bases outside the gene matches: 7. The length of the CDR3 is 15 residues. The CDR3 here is CASTPSDRANYGYTF. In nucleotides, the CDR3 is TGTGCCAGCACTCCCTCGGACAGGGCTAACTATGGCTACACCTTC.